These 20 T cell receptor beta chains were all obtained from the same sample, sequenced in a study of OX40 agonist ivuxolimab in advanced cancers. The repertoire was sequenced with immunoSEQ multiplex PCR; TCRdb's copy has only in-frame clones and lacks some. This table has tens of thousands of clones, approximately 91% appearing once. The sample in question was CD4+ or CD8+ T cells sorted from blood, obtained in a trial of the OX40 agonist ivuxolimab. These receptors all come from an adult with an advanced solid tumor such as melanoma, head and neck, liver or kidney cancer.

The chain links TRBV7-8 to TRBJ2-2; no firm D call. Looked up from germline, CDR1 is SGHVS and CDR2 is FQNEAQ. V gave up 3 bases and J gave up 5 bases, with 10 bases separating them. The CDR3 has 14 amino acids. CDR3 DNA: TGTGCCAGCAGCTTCCCTATGAGGACCGGGGAGCTGTTTTTT. This gives the protein CASSFPMRTGELFF. Drawing the rest from reference TRBV7-8 and TRBJ2-2, the complete variable domain is GAGVSQSPRYKVAKRGQDVALRCDPISGHVSLFWYQQALGQGPEFLTYFQNEAQLDKSGLPSDRFFAERPEGSVSTLKIQRTQQEDSAVYLCASSFPMRTGELFFGEGSRLTVL.

This clone was seen a single time. The chain uses TRBV23-1 and TRBJ2-7; 8 bases are shared with TRBD1. TRBV23-1 is recorded as an ORF, its role being uncertain. CDR3 length: 15 amino acids. V trimming: 2 bases; J trimming: 2 bases; junction bases outside the gene matches: 5. CDR3 sequence (DNA): TGCGCCAGCAGTCAAGGGACGGGACAGGCCTACGAGCAGTACTTC. It translates to CASSQGTGQAYEQYF.

J is TRBJ2-4 and V is TRBV5-1, with TRBD1 identical over 8 bases. CDR1 SGHRS and CDR2 YFSETQ come from the germline V gene. The CDR3 runs 15 residues. The ends lost 4 bases at V and 7 bases at J; junction bases unmatched: 10. The DNA of the CDR3 is TGCGCCAGCAGCCCCTTTCAGGGGGCGGTGAACATTCAGTACTTC. It is translated as CASSPFQGAVNIQYF.

CDR3 in DNA: TGTGCCAGCAGCACCAATCAGTTAGCCCCAGATACGCAGTATTTT. This gives the protein CASSTNQLAPDTQYF. The chain links TRBV9 to TRBJ2-3; D gene unclear. CDR3 length: 15 residues. Germline V gene sequence: CDR1 SGDLS, CDR2 YYNGEE. With 4 bases removed from V and 4 bases from J, the gap between germline ends came to 16 bases. Variable domain in full (rest from reference TRBV9 and TRBJ2-3): DSGVTQTPKHLITATGQRVTLRCSPRSGDLSVYWYQQSLDQGLQFLIQYYNGEERAKGNILERFSAQQFPDLHSELNLSSLELGDSALYFCASSTNQLAPDTQYFGPGTRLTVL.

Here the CDR3 reads CASSERTPANTGELFF. DNA for the CDR3: TGCGCCAGCAGTGAGAGGACACCCGCGAACACCGGGGAGCTGTTTTTT. This chain uses TRBV10-1 with TRBJ2-2, with a tentative D call TRBD1 (5 bases). Germline CDR1 WNHNN, CDR2 SYGVQD (reference sequence). The CDR3 is 16 residues long. The germline V and J ends were trimmed by 2 bases and 0 bases, with 10 bases remaining between them.

The chain joins TRBV27 to TRBJ2-2; TRBD1 matches at 8 bases. Germline CDR1 reads MNHEY; CDR2 reads SMNVEV (reference sequence). The V segment lost 7 bases and the J segment 7 bases; nucleotides outside the gene matches: 17. This CDR3 region has 17 residues. The CDR3 bases are TGTGCCAGCAACGATCGTCTCAGGGGGCGCCCAGTCGGGGAGCTGTTTTTT. It is translated as CASNDRLRGRPVGELFF.

CDR3 nucleotide sequence: TGTGCCAGCAAACCCACAGGGGTACACGTTGGGGAGACCCAGTACTTC. Protein sequence: CASKPTGVHVGETQYF. The chain employs TRBV27 and TRBJ2-5; 7 bases fit TRBD1. Looked up from germline, CDR1 is MNHEY and CDR2 is SMNVEV (reference sequence). J gave up 5 bases and V 7 bases, and 16 bases lay outside the gene matches. This CDR3 has 16 amino acids.

The chain employs TRBV19 and TRBJ1-5; possible D gene TRBD1, 5 bases. The germline V and J ends were trimmed by 5 bases and 4 bases, with 9 bases remaining between them. Germline CDR1 is LNHDA and CDR2 is SQIVND (reference sequence). This CDR3 is built from 13 residues. In DNA form, the CDR3 reads TGTGCCAGTAGTCAACGGGGGAATCAGCCCCAGCATTTT. Its protein is CASSQRGNQPQHF.

The genes are TRBV5-1 and TRBJ1-4; 9 nucleotides line up with TRBD1. CDR1 and CDR2 from the germline V gene are SGHRS and YFSETQ. With V trimmed by 5 bases and J by 2 bases, 7 bases remained unmatched. The CDR3 extends over 16 amino acids. CDR3 DNA sequence: TGCGCCAGCAGTCCCGGGACAGGGACTACTAATGAAAAACTGTTTTTT. Encoded protein: CASSPGTGTTNEKLFF. Based on the CDR3 plus reference TRBV5-1 and TRBJ1-4, the full variable domain is KAGVTQTPRYLIKTRGQQVTLSCSPISGHRSVSWYQQTPGQGLQFLFEYFSETQRNKGNFPGRFSGRQFSNSRSEMNVSTLELGDSALYLCASSPGTGTTNEKLFFGSGTQLSVL.

This sequence joins TRBV6-5 and TRBJ2-2, with D uncertain. This CDR3 has 15 amino acids. Trimming removed 6 bases from V and 4 bases from J, with 15 bases in between. CDR1 and CDR2 (germline): MNHEY, SVGAGI. The CDR3, as DNA: TGTGCCAGCAGCCCCTCCGCGGCAGCCACCGGGGAGCTGTTTTTT. It translates to CASSPSAAATGELFF.

This clone came up a few times. V is TRBV9 and J is TRBJ1-2, with D uncertain. This CDR3 spans 13 amino acids. Germline assignment: CDR1 SGDLS and CDR2 YYNGEE. V lost 0 bases to trimming and J lost 5 bases, with 8 bases between them. CDR3 nucleotides: TGTGCCAGCAGCGTAGTTTCTGGTTATGGCTACACCTTC. Its protein is CASSVVSGYGYTF.

Comments on this clone: Other DNA sequences in the same sample also yield this CDR3. V gene TRBV27 combines with J gene TRBJ1-5; no clear D gene. Germline assignment: CDR1 MNHEY and CDR2 SMNVEV (reference sequence). CDR3 size: 12 residues. V was cut by 3 bases and J by 4 bases, with 4 bases left in between. The CDR3 loop is CASSFNNQPQHF. CDR3 nucleotides: TGTGCCAGCAGTTTTAATAATCAGCCCCAGCATTTT.

The gene calls are TRBV6-6 and TRBJ1-5; no clear D. Germline CDR1 reads MNHNY; CDR2 reads SVGAGI (reference sequence). Trimming pared 3 bases from V and 1 base from J, leaving 7 bases between. CDR3 length: 14 amino acids. The CDR3 sequence: CASSYLGSNQPQHF. The CDR3 DNA reads as TGTGCCAGCAGTTATTTAGGGAGCAATCAGCCCCAGCATTTT.

The chain carries TRBV5-1 and TRBJ1-2; a weak D match, TRBD1 (5 bases). The CDR3 extends over 14 amino acids. The ends were cut back, 4 bases at V and 2 bases at J, with 12 bases in the middle. The germline CDR1 and CDR2 sequences are SGHRS and YFSETQ. CDR3 amino acids: CASSPGDGNYGYTF. CDR3 coding DNA: TGCGCCAGCAGCCCTGGGGACGGGAACTATGGCTACACCTTC.

The rearrangement joins TRBV14 to TRBJ2-5; no clear D. Trimming cost V 0 bases and J 2 bases, with 16 bases left between them. The CDR3 spans 17 residues. Germline V CDR1 and CDR2: SGHDN, FVKESK. CDR3 sequence (DNA): TGTGCCAGCAGCCAAGAGATTATCCCCAGAACACAAGAGACCCAGTACTTC. This encodes CASSQEIIPRTQETQYF.

The chain joins TRBV15 to TRBJ2-7; D uncertain. Germline CDR1 is LNHNV and CDR2 is YYDKDF (reference sequence). With 4 bases removed from V and 6 bases from J, the gap between germline ends came to 10 bases. The CDR3 totals 12 residues. The CDR3 sequence: CATSIGPSEQYF. Here the CDR3 DNA reads TGTGCCACCAGCATAGGACCCTCCGAGCAGTACTTC.

The V and J genes are TRBV7-9 and TRBJ2-1, with 8 nucleotides matching TRBD1. Germline assignment: CDR1 SEHNR and CDR2 FQNEAQ (reference sequence). There are 14 residues in the CDR3. V shed 5 bases and J 9 bases; nucleotides not matched to a gene: 9. In DNA form, the CDR3 reads TGTGCCAGCAGCCTCGGACAGGGTAACAGTGAGCAGTTCTTC. This gives the protein CASSLGQGNSEQFF. Complete variable domain (other parts from reference TRBV7-9 and TRBJ2-1): DTGVSQNPRHKITKRGQNVTFRCDPISEHNRLYWYRQTLGQGPEFLTYFQNEAQLEKSRLLSDRFSAERPKGSFSTLEIQRTEQGDSAMYLCASSLGQGNSEQFFGPGTRLTVL.

V and J are TRBV9 and TRBJ2-5; D call uncertain. The CDR3 consists of 15 residues. CDR1 SGDLS and CDR2 YYNGEE come from the germline V gene. Trimming pared 0 bases from V and 5 bases from J, leaving 14 bases between. The CDR3 DNA follows: TGTGCCAGCAGCGTAGGCGAGGTCGTCTGGGAGACCCAGTACTTC. Its protein is CASSVGEVVWETQYF.

The rearrangement links TRBV5-5 to TRBJ1-3; TRBD1 agrees at 11 bases. The CDR3 is 15 amino acids. The germline V gene has CDR1 SGHKS and CDR2 YYEKEE (reference sequence). With 3 bases clipped from V and 2 bases from J, the junction kept 1 base outside the gene matches. This CDR3 reads CASSWGQGAGNTIYF. The DNA of the CDR3 is TGTGCCAGCAGCTGGGGACAGGGGGCTGGAAACACCATATATTTT.

This rearrangement joins TRBV2 to TRBJ2-1; 13 bases match TRBD2. Germline CDR1 is SNHLY and CDR2 is FYNNEI. V lost 6 bases, J lost 8 bases, and 7 bases stayed unmatched. The CDR3 is made up of 15 amino acids. The CDR3 DNA reads as TGTGCCAGCAGAGTGACTAGCGGGGGGCCCGATGAGCAGTTCTTC. This codes for CASRVTSGGPDEQFF. Based on the CDR3 plus reference TRBV2 and TRBJ2-1, the full variable domain is EPEVTQTPSHQVTQMGQEVILRCVPISNHLYFYWYRQILGQKVEFLVSFYNNEISEKSEIFDDQFSVERPDGSNFTLKIRSTKLEDSAMYFCASRVTSGGPDEQFFGPGTRLTVL.